This T cell receptor beta chain was recorded in a study of CD8 T cells in ankylosing spondylitis. Using its own MiXCR run on the 5' RACE reads, TCRdb lists one record per CDR3 protein. The sample holds 300,000 to 350,000 distinct CDR3 sequences; under 25% are singletons and the top ten take roughly 3.4%. A few counts support this clonotype. Its antigen is still unknown. Findings and limits, study-wide: A motif in TCR beta, a set of 8 or 9 highly homologous variants, appeared characteristic of ankylosing spondylitis blood. Before this, some motif variants had been reported in reactive arthritis synovial fluid and blood.

The sample comprised blood, either unsorted or a sorted T cell fraction (not recorded which). The TCR comes from a female donor with ankylosing spondylitis or in good health (not recorded which).

The CDR3 DNA follows: TGCAGTGCTAAACCAGGGACTAGCGGCCGGGCGGAGCAGTTCTTC. It encodes CSAKPGTSGRAEQFF. The V and J genes are TRBV20-1 and TRBJ2-1; 11 bases are shared with TRBD2. J gave up 10 bases and V 4 bases, and 12 bases lay outside the gene matches. The CDR3 has 15 residues. The V gene's germline CDR1 is DFQATT and CDR2 SNEGSKA (reference sequence).